This TCR beta chain was found in a study of CD8+ T cells in alopecia areata. Broader study findings: Many expanded lesional clones persisted in scalp and blood during tofacitinib. Within the top 100, expanded CD8+ clones significantly decreased with tofacitinib, as did scalp clonality.

After isolation, RNA underwent reverse transcription to generate cDNA as the sequencing template. Here immunoSEQ multiplex PCR was the method, and the copy in TCRdb shows in-frame clones only, minus some. The sample contains about 200,000 clones, around two fifths of which appear only once. Comments on this clone: Its antigen is unknown.

Treatment reported: oral pan-JAK inhibitor, 5-10 mg twice daily. Germline values: CDR1 LGHNA, CDR2 YNFKEQ. V gave up 5 bases and J gave up 5 bases; unmatched junction bases: 10. The CDR3 is made up of 15 amino acids. The source was CD4+ T cells sorted from blood, collected around week 31, from a patient treated with tofacitinib. The sequence derives from a human donor with alopecia areata. The chain employs TRBV4-2 and TRBJ1-2; TRBD1 aligns across 8 bases. The CDR3 reads CASSLDADRVYGYTF. Written as DNA, the CDR3 is TGTGCCAGCAGCTTAGACGCGGACAGGGTTTATGGCTACACCTTC.